These 23 T cell receptor beta chains were all obtained from the same sample, sequenced in a study of blood T cells in healthy people across ages. The use of a sample-barcoded 5' primer and a J-beta primer mix characterized a second PCR of about 7 to 12 cycles. TCRdb used MiXCR to reprocess the 5' RACE reads, holding one entry per CDR3 protein. This table has 550,000 to 750,000 distinct CDR3 sequences, roughly 21% appearing once. The specimen was blood. The source is a man between 65 and 79 years old in good health.

The chain uses TRBV5-1 and TRBJ1-4; D remains unclear. The length of the CDR3 is 16 residues. Germline CDR1 is SGHRS and CDR2 is YFSETQ. The V end lost 0 bases, the J end lost 6 bases, and 15 bases lay between the germline ends. CDR3 DNA sequence: TGCGCCAGCAGCTTGGGCTCGTCGAGGGATTATGAAAAACTGTTTTTT. Translated, it gives CASSLGSSRDYEKLFF. Combining the CDR3 with reference TRBV5-1 and TRBJ1-4 gives the whole variable domain KAGVTQTPRYLIKTRGQQVTLSCSPISGHRSVSWYQQTPGQGLQFLFEYFSETQRNKGNFPGRFSGRQFSNSRSEMNVSTLELGDSALYLCASSLGSSRDYEKLFFGSGTQLSVL.

V usage is TRBV4-1 and J usage is TRBJ2-5; 15 bases agree with TRBD2. The CDR3 runs 14 residues. The germline gives CDR1 MGHRA, CDR2 YSYEKL. V dropped 1 base and J dropped 9; count of bases not matched to a gene: 0. The DNA of the CDR3 is TGCGCCAGCAGCCAAGGGACTAGCGGGAGGGCCCAGTACTTC. Its translation: CASSQGTSGRAQYF.

The rearrangement joins TRBV12-3 or TRBV12-4 to TRBJ2-7; TRBD1 might be the D (6 bases). V lost 3 bases to trimming and J lost 4 bases, with 10 bases between them. CDR3 length equals 13 residues. Here the CDR3 reads CASSFQGYYEQYV. CDR3 bases: TGTGCCAGCAGTTTTCAGGGGTATTACGAGCAGTACGTC.

The V call is TRBV28, the J call TRBJ2-5, with TRBD2 matching over 8 bases. Trimming at V came to 3 bases and at J to 7 bases, leaving 7 bases not matched to a gene. The CDR3 covers 14 residues. CDR1 and CDR2 (germline): MDHEN, SYDVKM. Written as DNA, the CDR3 is TGTGCCAGCAGTTTTAGCGGGACGAGGGGGACCCAGTACTTC. It specifies CASSFSGTRGTQYF.

The genes are TRBV28 and TRBJ2-7; 7 nucleotides match TRBD2. The V gene end was trimmed by 8 bases and the J gene end by 3 bases; junction bases not matched to a gene: 13. Germline CDR1 is MDHEN and CDR2 is SYDVKM. The CDR3 totals 15 residues. In DNA, the CDR3 is TGTGCCAGCGGGGGGGGTAGGCTAGCGGTCTACGAGCAGTACTTC. Its protein product is CASGGGRLAVYEQYF.

This clonotype was seen at least ten times. The chain recombines TRBV7-3 with TRBJ2-1; D call uncertain. The V and J ends lost 2 bases and 0 bases respectively, with 8 bases between them. This CDR3 is 15 amino acids long. Germline V gene data show CDR1 as SGHTA and CDR2 as FQGTGA. CDR3 bases: TGTGCCAGCAGCTTATTGCGGAGCTCCTACAATGAGCAGTTCTTC. Residues: CASSLLRSSYNEQFF.

The J gene is TRBJ1-5, the V gene TRBV2, with 10 positions matching TRBD1. The CDR3 consists of 17 residues. CDR1 and CDR2 from the germline V gene are SNHLY and FYNNEI. V lost 3 bases to trimming and J lost 0 bases; unmatched junction nucleotides: 5. The CDR3 is CASSERDRGYSNQPQHF. DNA for the CDR3: TGTGCCAGCAGTGAGAGGGACAGGGGATATAGCAATCAGCCCCAGCATTTT.

This sequence joins TRBV29-1 and TRBJ1-2; D unresolved. The CDR3 loop spans 13 amino acids. Germline CDR1 SQVTM, CDR2 ANQGSEA. V shed 1 base and J shed 0 bases, with 6 bases lying between them. This chain's CDR3 is CSVEGGTNYGYTF. The CDR3 region has the DNA TGCAGCGTTGAAGGGGGAACTAACTATGGCTACACCTTC.

CDR3 region: CASSSTRPTDTQYF. The DNA for the CDR3 is TGTGCCAGCAGTTCGACTAGACCCACAGATACGCAGTATTTT. The chain uses TRBV28 and TRBJ2-3; tentatively, D is TRBD2 (6 bases). The germline V gene encodes CDR1 MDHEN and CDR2 SYDVKM. The CDR3 contains 14 residues. Trimming removed 4 bases at V and 2 bases at J, with 10 bases between.

The rearrangement links TRBV28 to TRBJ2-7; D not resolved. The length of the CDR3 is 15 residues. In germline, CDR1 is MDHEN, CDR2 SYDVKM. V lost 5 bases to trimming and J lost 0 bases, with 14 bases between them. For the CDR3, the DNA is TGTGCCAGCAGTCAGTTGGGCACGAGCTCCTACGAGCAGTACTTC. Protein: CASSQLGTSSYEQYF.

V is TRBV3-1 and J is TRBJ2-5, with D tentatively TRBD1 (6 bases). V gave up 4 bases and J gave up 4 bases, with 16 bases separating them. There are 15 residues in the CDR3. CDR1 is LGHDT and CDR2 is YNNKEL in the germline V gene (reference sequence). The CDR3 reads CASSLLGTPVETQYF. As DNA, the CDR3 is TGTGCCAGCAGCCTTCTAGGGACACCGGTAGAGACCCAGTACTTC.

V gene TRBV28 combines with J gene TRBJ2-3; D is undetermined. V lost 4 bases and J lost 3, with 11 bases in between. CDR3 length: 14 residues. The germline gives CDR1 MDHEN, CDR2 SYDVKM. The DNA for the CDR3 is TGTGCCAGCAGTTACGGGCCGTATACAGATACGCAGTATTTT. Residues: CASSYGPYTDTQYF.

This clonotype was detected only a few times. The chain carries TRBV6-2 or TRBV6-3 and TRBJ2-3, with D hard to call. CDR1 is MNHEY, CDR2 SVGEGT, per germline. The germline V and J ends were trimmed by 5 bases and 3 bases, with 9 bases remaining between them. The length of the CDR3 is 13 residues. This chain's CDR3 is CASSLDITDTQYF. DNA of the CDR3: TGTGCCAGCAGTCTCGACATAACAGATACGCAGTATTTT.

The chain has TRBV7-9 and TRBJ1-5; D is uncertain. V was pared by 6 bases and J by 5 bases, with 5 bases between. Germline loops: CDR1 SEHNR, CDR2 FQNEAQ (reference sequence). This CDR3 spans 11 amino acids. The CDR3 sequence: CASSWYQPQHF. DNA of the CDR3: TGTGCCAGCAGTTGGTATCAGCCCCAGCATTTT.

This clonotype has only a few counts. The chain couples TRBV19 to TRBJ2-3; 7 bases agree with TRBD1. V shed 11 bases and J 2 bases; nucleotides not matched to a gene: 10. The CDR3 extends over 14 amino acids. Germline CDR1 and CDR2: LNHDA and SQIVND (reference sequence). CDR3 nucleotides: TGTGCCTCCTCCGAGGGGGCTGCCACAGATACGCAGTATTTT. It translates to CASSEGAATDTQYF.

The sample holds many counts of this clonotype. Compared with germline, one end of the junction differs, possibly owing to a read error. The chain recombines TRBV5-1 with TRBJ2-2, with 10 bases that match TRBD2. Germline V gene data show CDR1 as SGHRS and CDR2 as YFSETQ. This CDR3 region has 16 residues. CDR3 loop: CASSLASGRATRELFF. As DNA, the CDR3 is TGCGCCAGCAGCTTGGCGAGCGGGAGGGCCACCCGGGAGCTGTTTTTT.

The chain has TRBV10-3 and TRBJ2-3; D possibly corresponds to TRBD1 (6 bases). Germline V gene data show CDR1 as ENHRY and CDR2 as SYGVKD. The CDR3 is 14 amino acids. V lost 10 bases and J 2 bases, leaving 16 bases between the germline ends. In DNA, the CDR3 is TGTGCCACATCGACAGGTGGGCCCACAGATACGCAGTATTTT. Its protein product is CATSTGGPTDTQYF.

Turning to this clonotype: One end of the junction is discordant with germline, which a read error may explain. The genes are TRBV5-1 and TRBJ1-1; D perhaps matches TRBD1 (5 bases). The CDR3 sequence is 15 residues long. Germline V gene data show CDR1 as SGHRS and CDR2 as YFSETQ. The CDR3 DNA reads TGCGCCAGCAACTTGGCCGGGGACGCCAACACTGAAGCTTTCTTT. Encoded protein: CASNLAGDANTEAFF.

The chain links TRBV7-3 to TRBJ2-3; D possibly matches TRBD1 or TRBD2 (5 bases each). The germline CDR1 and CDR2 sequences are SGHTA and FQGTGA. The CDR3 runs to 14 residues. V was trimmed by 4 bases and J by 2 bases, leaving 10 bases between them. The CDR3 region has the DNA TGTGCCAGCAGCTCCAGGGACCCCACAGATACGCAGTATTTT. It yields the protein CASSSRDPTDTQYF.

In its sample, this clonotype was seen a few times. V is TRBV13 and J is TRBJ1-6; no clear D gene. Per the germline V gene, CDR1 is PRHDT and CDR2 is FYEKMQ (reference sequence). The ends were cut back, 5 bases at V and 8 bases at J, with 13 bases in the middle. This CDR3 has 14 residues. DNA for the CDR3: TGTGCCAGCAGCCAGGAGGGTAGATATTCACCCCTCCACTTT. Translating it yields CASSQEGRYSPLHF. Drawing the rest from reference TRBV13 and TRBJ1-6, the complete variable domain is AAGVIQSPRHLIKEKRETATLKCYPIPRHDTVYWYQQGPGQDPQFLISFYEKMQSDKGSIPDRFSAQQFSDYHSELNMSSLELGDSALYFCASSQEGRYSPLHFGNGTRLTVT.

The rearrangement links TRBV14 to TRBJ2-5; 9 bases fit TRBD1. The DNA end favors TRBJ2-7, so the J call may be wrong. The CDR3 loop spans 17 amino acids. Germline CDR1 and CDR2: SGHDN and FVKESK. CDR3 sequence reads: CAGNSGQGGPYSYEQYF. CDR3 in DNA: TGTGCCGGCAACTCGGGACAGGGAGGGCCCTACTCCTACGAGCAGTACTTC.

The V call is TRBV5-6, the J call TRBJ2-3, with 8 bases matching TRBD2. Germline assignment: CDR1 SGHDT and CDR2 YYEEEE. Unmatched junction bases numbered 7, after V lost 2 bases and J lost 2 bases. CDR3 length: 16 amino acids. For the CDR3, the DNA is TGTGCCAGCAGCTTACTTAGCGGGGACTCCACAGATACGCAGTATTTT. Translation: CASSLLSGDSTDTQYF.

In its sample, this clonotype was seen a few times. The rearrangement links TRBV3-1 to TRBJ2-3, with 11 bases identical to TRBD2. Germline V gene data show CDR1 as LGHDT and CDR2 as YNNKEL (reference sequence). The CDR3 is 17 amino acids. V shed 2 bases, J shed 3 bases, and the junction held 7 bases outside the gene matches. CDR3 loop: CASSQLTSGKVTDTQYF. CDR3 nucleotide sequence: TGTGCCAGCAGCCAATTGACTAGCGGGAAGGTAACAGATACGCAGTATTTT.